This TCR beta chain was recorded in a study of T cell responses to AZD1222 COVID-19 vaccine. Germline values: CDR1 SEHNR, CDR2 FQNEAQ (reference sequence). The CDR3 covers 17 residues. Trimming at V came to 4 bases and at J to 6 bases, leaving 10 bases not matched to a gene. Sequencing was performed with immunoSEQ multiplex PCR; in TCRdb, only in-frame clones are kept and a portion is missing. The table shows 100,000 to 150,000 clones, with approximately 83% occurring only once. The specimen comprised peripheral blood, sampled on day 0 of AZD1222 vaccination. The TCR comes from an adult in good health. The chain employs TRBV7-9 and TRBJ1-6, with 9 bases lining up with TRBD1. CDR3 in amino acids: CASSSNQDRGFNSPLHF. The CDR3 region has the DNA TGTGCCAGCAGCTCAAACCAGGACAGGGGTTTTAATTCACCCCTCCACTTT.